These T cell receptor beta chains were read from a single sample in a study of blood T cell repertoires in COVID-19. This table comes from immunoSEQ multiplex PCR, and its TCRdb copy is limited to in-frame clones, with some not included. The sample lists a few hundred thousand clones, 75% to 90% occurring once. The specimen sequenced was PBMCs or T cells enriched from blood (not recorded which). The receptors shown here come from a woman in her fifties or sixties who had recovered from COVID-19. Both conserved end residues are part of each CDR3. Each record gives: D gene, J gene, V gene, CDR3 length, clone size, CDR3 protein, CDR3 DNA. D genes are given only for firm matches. The size entry is marked missing in some rows and otherwise reads once, few, many or a size class.

TRBD2,TRBJ2-7,TRBV9,15,NA,CASSVGRGVSYEQYF,TGTGCCAGCAGCGTAGGACGGGGGGTCTCCTACGAGCAGTACTTC
TRBD1,TRBJ1-1,TRBV28,17,NA,CASSFPGQGPRGTEAFF,TGTGCCAGCAGTTTCCCGGGACAGGGCCCTAGGGGCACTGAAGCTTTCTTT
NA,TRBJ2-3,TRBV2,14,NA,CASGERTFTDTQYF,TGTGCCAGCGGGGAGAGGACCTTCACAGATACGCAGTATTTT
NA,TRBJ1-2,TRBV11-2,14,NA,CASSLERANYGYTF,TGTGCCAGCAGCTTAGAGAGAGCTAACTATGGCTACACCTTC
TRBD1,TRBJ2-2,TRBV4-3,15,NA,CASSHKGAITGELFF,TGCGCCAGCAGCCACAAGGGGGCAATCACCGGGGAGCTGTTTTTT
TRBD1,TRBJ1-5,TRBV6-5,15,NA,CASRLSGGSNQPQHF,TGTGCCAGCAGATTATCAGGGGGTAGCAATCAGCCCCAGCATTTT
NA,TRBJ1-4,TRBV28,16,NA,CASTHRRGGSNEKLFF,TGTGCCAGCACCCATAGGAGAGGGGGTTCTAATGAAAAACTGTTTTTT
NA,TRBJ1-6,TRBV30,11,many,CAWRLRSPLHF,TGTGCCTGGAGGCTTCGGTCACCCCTCCACTTT
TRBD1,TRBJ2-7,TRBV11-2,14,NA,CASSVGQGRYEQYF,TGTGCCAGCAGCGTGGGACAGGGGAGGTACGAGCAGTACTTC
TRBD2,TRBJ2-5,TRBV30,14,NA,CAWSAGGGPTSQYF,TGTGCCTGGAGTGCGGGGGGTGGCCCCACATCCCAGTACTTC
NA,TRBJ1-2,TRBV30,13,NA,CASTGPSNYGYTF,TGTGCCAGCACAGGACCTTCTAACTATGGCTACACCTTC
TRBD1,TRBJ2-5,TRBV6-5,15,once,CASRTLSTGQETQYF,TGTGCCAGCAGGACCCTCTCGACAGGGCAGGAGACCCAGTACTTC
NA,TRBJ2-1,TRBV7-9,14,NA,CASSFRQALNEQFF,TGTGCCAGCAGCTTCCGACAGGCACTCAATGAGCAGTTCTTC
TRBD1,TRBJ2-1,TRBV18,15,NA,CASSQGQGVYNEQFF,TGTGCCAGCTCACAAGGACAGGGGGTATACAATGAGCAGTTCTTC
TRBD1,TRBJ2-7,TRBV27,14,once,CASSFFDRAYEQYF,TGTGCCAGCAGTTTTTTCGACAGGGCCTACGAGCAGTACTTC
TRBD1,TRBJ2-2,TRBV18,16,NA,CASSPGTGANTGELFF,TGTGCCAGCTCACCCGGGACAGGGGCGAACACCGGGGAGCTGTTTTTT
NA,TRBJ2-3,TRBV4-2,17,NA,CASSPSGVGGGTDTQYF,TGTGCCAGCAGCCCCTCAGGGGTAGGCGGTGGCACAGATACGCAGTATTTT
NA,TRBJ2-2,TRBV2,14,NA,CASSVQINTGELFF,TGTGCCAGCAGTGTTCAGATTAACACCGGGGAGCTGTTTTTT
TRBD2,TRBJ2-2,TRBV9,19,NA,CASSLTSGVSGGRAGELFF,TGTGCCAGCAGCCTCACTAGCGGGGTGTCCGGGGGAAGGGCCGGGGAGCTGTTTTTT
TRBD2,TRBJ2-7,TRBV10-3,18,NA,CAISESVRSGGLAHEQYF,TGTGCCATCAGTGAGTCGGTCAGAAGTGGGGGACTAGCGCACGAGCAGTACTTC
TRBD1,TRBJ1-4,TRBV6-2/TRBV6-3,13,once,CASSSGTAEKLFF,TGTGCCAGCAGTTCCGGGACAGCTGAAAAACTGTTTTTT
TRBD2,TRBJ2-4,TRBV5-8,17,NA,CASTLWAGVTAKNIQYF,TGTGCCAGCACCCTGTGGGCGGGAGTGACAGCCAAAAACATTCAGTACTTC
NA,TRBJ2-6,TRBV19,15,NA,CASSNGASGANVLTF,TGTGCCAGTAGTAACGGAGCCTCTGGGGCCAACGTCCTGACTTTC
TRBD2,TRBJ2-1,TRBV24-1,15,once,CATSDSLAGEHEQFF,TGTGCCACCAGTGATTCCCTAGCGGGGGAACATGAGCAGTTCTTC
NA,TRBJ2-3,TRBV18,16,NA,CASSPYPPPNTDTQYF,TGTGCCAGCTCACCCTACCCCCCTCCGAACACAGATACGCAGTATTTT
TRBD1,TRBJ1-2,TRBV19,14,NA,CASSPGQGLYGYTF,TGTGCCAGTAGTCCAGGACAGGGACTGTATGGCTACACCTTC
NA,TRBJ1-1,TRBV7-9,15,few,CASSFPDKPNTEAFF,TGTGCCAGCAGCTTCCCGGACAAACCGAACACTGAAGCTTTCTTT
NA,TRBJ2-7,TRBV7-2,16,NA,CASSLGLATGSYEQYF,TGTGCCAGCAGCTTAGGTCTAGCGACGGGCTCCTACGAGCAGTACTTC
NA,TRBJ1-5,TRBV6-6,15,NA,CASSTWQNSNQPQHF,TGTGCCAGCAGCACGTGGCAGAATAGCAATCAGCCCCAGCATTTT
NA,TRBJ2-7,TRBV2,15,NA,CASSEEGTANYEQYF,TGTGCCAGCAGTGAAGAGGGGACTGCAAACTACGAGCAGTACTTC
NA,TRBJ2-3,TRBV7-9,14,NA,CASSLEGGFDTQYF,TGTGCCAGCAGCTTAGAAGGGGGTTTCGATACGCAGTATTTT
NA,TRBJ1-5,TRBV19,13,NA,CASTSYSNQPQHF,TGTGCCAGTACCTCGTATAGCAATCAGCCCCAGCATTTT
NA,TRBJ2-1,TRBV5-1,16,NA,CASRSPTGAAGDEQFF,TGCGCCAGCAGATCCCCGACTGGGGCAGCTGGGGATGAGCAGTTCTTC
NA,TRBJ1-6,TRBV7-3,13,NA,CASSQIRGSPLHF,TGTGCCAGCAGCCAGATAAGGGGTTCACCCCTCCACTTT
TRBD1,TRBJ1-1,TRBV5-1,13,NA,CASSPLVGQGAFF,TGCGCCAGCAGCCCCCTGGTTGGACAGGGTGCTTTCTTT
TRBD1,TRBJ2-7,TRBV6-2/TRBV6-3,15,NA,CASSYLTGVAYEQYF,TGTGCCAGCAGTTACCTGACAGGGGTTGCCTACGAGCAGTACTTC
TRBD2,TRBJ2-7,TRBV3-1/TRBV3-2,15,NA,CASSPQASGGYEQYF,TGTGCCAGCAGCCCCCAGGCTAGCGGGGGCTACGAGCAGTACTTC
TRBD1,TRBJ1-2,TRBV5-4,12,NA,CASSAGQMGYTF,TGTGCCAGCAGCGCGGGACAGATGGGCTACACCTTC
NA,TRBJ1-1,TRBV9,14,few,CASSPRTSNTEAFF,TGTGCCAGCAGCCCCCGGACATCTAACACTGAAGCTTTCTTT
TRBD1,TRBJ1-4,TRBV3-1/TRBV3-2,18,NA,CASSQIGTGGVGNEKLFF,TGTGCCAGCAGCCAAATCGGGACAGGGGGCGTTGGTAATGAAAAACTGTTTTTT
TRBD1,TRBJ2-1,TRBV14,16,NA,CASSQIGTGVPNEQFF,TGTGCCAGCAGCCAGATTGGGACAGGGGTTCCTAATGAGCAGTTCTTC
NA,TRBJ2-7,TRBV5-1,13,NA,CASSWGPTYEQYF,TGCGCCAGCAGCTGGGGCCCGACCTACGAGCAGTACTTC
TRBD1,TRBJ1-4,TRBV5-5,14,NA,CASSSYRGNEKLFF,TGTGCCAGCAGCTCTTACAGGGGGAATGAAAAACTGTTTTTT
TRBD1,TRBJ2-2,TRBV29-1,12,NA,CSGGTGERELFF,TGCAGTGGTGGGACAGGAGAAAGGGAGCTGTTTTTT
TRBD1,TRBJ2-1,TRBV18,16,NA,CASSLDPTGGIHEQFF,TGTGCCAGCTCACTGGATCCGACAGGGGGGATCCATGAGCAGTTCTTC
NA,TRBJ2-1,TRBV18,11,once,CASSLEDEQFF,TGTGCCAGCTCACTGGAGGATGAGCAGTTCTTC
TRBD2,TRBJ2-7,TRBV6-2/TRBV6-3,13,NA,CASSWTRDGEQYF,TGTGCCAGCAGTTGGACTAGGGATGGCGAGCAGTACTTC
TRBD2,TRBJ2-4,TRBV30,15,NA,CAWSRLAGAMNIQYF,TGTGCCTGGAGTCGTCTAGCGGGGGCAATGAACATTCAGTACTTC
TRBD1,TRBJ2-7,TRBV10-1,14,NA,CASSETGGPYEQYF,TGCGCCAGCAGTGAGACAGGGGGCCCCTACGAGCAGTACTTC
TRBD2,TRBJ2-1,TRBV19,15,once,CASSLERGSYNEQFF,TGTGCCAGTAGCCTCGAGCGGGGGTCCTACAATGAGCAGTTCTTC
NA,TRBJ1-1,TRBV19,17,NA,CASTLLGWGHENTEAFF,TGTGCCAGTACCTTATTGGGTTGGGGACACGAGAACACTGAAGCTTTCTTT
NA,TRBJ2-1,TRBV7-9,13,NA,CASSLGAGNEQFF,TGTGCCAGCAGCTTAGGCGCCGGCAATGAGCAGTTCTTC
TRBD1,TRBJ2-7,TRBV6-2/TRBV6-3,15,NA,CASSGRDRGLNEQYF,TGTGCCAGCAGTGGCCGGGACAGGGGTTTGAACGAGCAGTACTTC
NA,TRBJ2-2,TRBV30,15,NA,CAWSLGGHHTGELFF,TGTGCCTGGAGCTTGGGGGGTCATCACACCGGGGAGCTGTTTTTT
TRBD1,TRBJ2-2,TRBV9,16,NA,CASSPQPGTGTGELFF,TGTGCCAGCAGCCCGCAACCAGGGACAGGGACCGGGGAGCTGTTTTTT
TRBD1,TRBJ1-5,TRBV19,13,NA,CATSGQVNQPQHF,TGTGCCACCTCCGGACAGGTCAATCAGCCCCAGCATTTT